These 26 T cell receptor beta chains share one sample of origin, sequenced in a study of blood T cells in healthy people across ages. It was with a sample-barcoded 5' primer and a J-beta primer mix that a second PCR of roughly 7 to 12 cycles was run. In TCRdb, the 5' RACE reads were re-called with MiXCR into one record per CDR3 protein. The data show hundreds of thousands of distinct CDR3 sequences, about a quarter seen once. The same data also contributed to another study, on T cells of mothers and their children.

The sequencing input was blood. The receptors here all came from a boy between 2 and 10 years old in good health.

The chain carries TRBV9 and TRBJ2-6, with unresolved D. Germline V lookup: CDR1 SGDLS, CDR2 YYNGEE. The CDR3 totals 18 residues. Trimming removed 1 base from V and 0 bases from J, with 14 bases in between. The CDR3 is CASSVSASVSSGANVLTF. DNA of the CDR3: TGTGCCAGCAGCGTATCAGCATCAGTTAGCTCTGGGGCCAACGTCCTGACTTTC.

This clonotype was picked up a small number of times. V is TRBV3-1 and J is TRBJ2-6, with D tentatively TRBD1 (6 bases). Germline CDR1 reads LGHDT; CDR2 reads YNNKEL (reference sequence). V lost 3 bases and J 4 bases, leaving 16 bases between the germline ends. The CDR3 is 17 amino acids. The CDR3 reads CASSHLQGVGGANVLTF. In DNA, the CDR3 is TGTGCCAGCAGCCATCTACAGGGAGTAGGCGGGGCCAACGTCCTGACTTTC.

Remarks on this clonotype: One junction end does not reproduce the germline sequence, and a read error may be involved. The chain uses TRBV5-1 and TRBJ2-1, with 10 bases lining up with TRBD1. Germline V gene sequence: CDR1 SGHRS, CDR2 YFSETQ. The CDR3 sequence is 16 residues long. CDR3 DNA: TGCGCCAGCAGCCGTGGGGGGACAGGGGCGTCTGATGAGCAGTCCTTC. Translated, it gives CASSRGGTGASDEQSF.

This clonotype has just one count. The chain combines TRBV4-3 with TRBJ2-1, with 13 bases aligning to TRBD2. This CDR3 has 16 residues. Germline V gene sequence: CDR1 LGHNA, CDR2 YSLEER. The V and J ends lost 3 bases and 2 bases, in that order; junction bases with no gene match: 1. In DNA form, the CDR3 reads TGCGCCAGCAGCCAGGGGACTAGCGGGACCTACAATGAGCAGTTCTTC. It is translated as CASSQGTSGTYNEQFF.

This clonotype was detected a few times. The J gene is TRBJ1-1, the V gene TRBV11-2; weak D call: TRBD1 (5 bases). The germline gives CDR1 SGHAT, CDR2 FQNNGV. The CDR3 is made up of 14 amino acids. Trimming left V 5 bases short and J 3 bases short, with 13 bases between. The CDR3: CASSPRDAYTEAFF. DNA for the CDR3: TGTGCCAGCAGCCCCCGGGACGCCTACACTGAAGCTTTCTTT.

The gene calls are TRBV4-2 and TRBJ1-4; the D gene is possibly TRBD1 (5 bases). CDR1 and CDR2 (germline): LGHNA, YNFKEQ. The CDR3 spans 15 residues. Between the trimmed V and J ends, which lost 1 base and 6 bases, there was a span of 12 bases. The CDR3 region has the DNA TGTGCCAGCAGCCAAGTCTGGGGGGTGGATGAAAAACTGTTTTTT. It yields the protein CASSQVWGVDEKLFF.

This clonotype has more than one count but fewer than ten. V is TRBV20-1 and J is TRBJ1-5; TRBD1 matches 8 bases. This CDR3 comprises 17 residues. Germline V gene lookup returns CDR1 DFQATT and CDR2 SNEGSKA (reference sequence). V was clipped by 3 bases and J by 7 bases; unmatched bases: 17. The CDR3: CSASGQGMADRAQPQHF. CDR3 nucleotide sequence: TGCAGTGCTAGTGGCCAAGGGATGGCGGACAGGGCGCAGCCCCAGCATTTT.

The genes are TRBV29-1 and TRBJ2-5; no firm D call. CDR1 is SQVTM and CDR2 is ANQGSEA in the germline V gene. Between the trimmed V and J ends, which lost 5 bases and 5 bases, there was a span of 12 bases. This CDR3 has 12 residues. This chain's CDR3 is CSVLRPGETQYF. The CDR3, as DNA: TGCAGCGTTCTTCGACCCGGGGAGACCCAGTACTTC.

V is TRBV11-1 and J is TRBJ1-1, with 8 bases aligning to TRBD1. This CDR3 is 13 amino acids long. The J segment lost 8 bases and the V segment lost 5 bases, leaving 7 bases of the junction unmatched. Germline lookup yields CDR1 SGHAT and CDR2 FQDESV (reference sequence). The CDR3 region has the DNA TGTGCCAGCAGCCCCCGGACAGGGACCGAAGCTTTCTTT. As protein: CASSPRTGTEAFF.

V gene TRBV3-1 combines with J gene TRBJ1-1; no clear D gene. CDR1 LGHDT and CDR2 YNNKEL come from the germline V gene (reference sequence). The length of the CDR3 is 12 residues. The V gene lost 8 bases and the J gene lost 0 bases, with 7 bases spanning the gap. As DNA, the CDR3 is TGTGCCAGCGCTGAGATGAACACTGAAGCTTTCTTT. Translation gives CASAEMNTEAFF.

The gene calls are TRBV12-3 or TRBV12-4 and TRBJ2-7; TRBD2 agrees at 9 bases. The CDR3 covers 14 residues. V shed 4 bases, J shed 3 bases, and the junction held 4 bases outside the gene matches. The DNA for the CDR3 is TGTGCCAGCAGTTCGCGGGAGGGCCTCTACGAGCAGTACTTC. As protein: CASSSREGLYEQYF.

This rearrangement joins TRBV29-1 to TRBJ2-2; D gene ambiguous. V lost 4 bases to trimming and J lost 3 bases, with 6 bases between them. This CDR3 is 12 amino acids long. The germline V gene has CDR1 SQVTM and CDR2 ANQGSEA. CDR3 amino acids: CSVAYHTGELFF. CDR3 in DNA: TGCAGCGTTGCCTACCACACCGGGGAGCTGTTTTTT.

The rearrangement joins TRBV20-1 to TRBJ2-1, with no clear D. Deletions cut 6 bases from V and 4 bases from J, with 13 bases between. From germline, CDR1 is DFQATT and CDR2 SNEGSKA (reference sequence). The CDR3 spans 13 residues. The CDR3 bases are TGCAGTGCCAAAATGGGCGGTTACAATGAGCAGTTCTTC. It yields the protein CSAKMGGYNEQFF.

Of note for this clonotype: A clone one base away is much larger, so this may be a read error. This chain joins TRBV20-1 and TRBJ1-1; perhaps TRBD1 as D (6 bases). The CDR3 runs 13 residues. CDR1 DFQATT and CDR2 SNEGSKA come from the germline V gene (reference sequence). V shed 6 bases and J shed 3 bases, with 14 bases lying between them. The DNA of the CDR3 is TGCAGTGCCCCGGGACACTCGCACACTGAAGCTTTCTTT. Its translation: CSAPGHSHTEAFF.

This clonotype turned up a few times. The genes are TRBV5-1 and TRBJ2-1; no firm D call. CDR1 and CDR2 (germline): SGHRS, YFSETQ. This CDR3 has 15 residues. Trimming took 0 bases from V and 4 from J, leaving 11 bases between them. As DNA, the CDR3 is TGCGCCAGCAGCTTGGGTCAGAGTACTTACAATGAGCAGTTCTTC. Protein product: CASSLGQSTYNEQFF.

V gene TRBV7-2 combines with J gene TRBJ1-4; a weak D match, TRBD1 (6 bases). Germline V gene lookup returns CDR1 SGHTA and CDR2 FQGNSA. This CDR3 has 19 residues. V lost 2 bases to trimming and J lost 3 bases, with 22 bases between them. This CDR3 is CASSLSRRGGWTPNEKLFF. CDR3 coding DNA: TGTGCCAGCAGCTTAAGTCGTAGAGGGGGTTGGACACCTAATGAAAAACTGTTTTTT.

This clonotype was observed at least ten times. This chain links TRBV20-1 with TRBJ2-1; D might be TRBD2 (6 bases). V gave up 6 bases and J gave up 6 bases, with 21 bases separating them. This CDR3 is 15 amino acids long. Germline V CDR1 and CDR2: DFQATT, SNEGSKA (reference sequence). This CDR3 reads CSADGDGRGPNEQFF. DNA of the CDR3: TGCAGTGCCGACGGGGACGGGCGGGGACCCAATGAGCAGTTCTTC.

The sample holds a few counts of this clonotype. CDR3 bases: TGTGCCAGCAGCTTAGGTACCCCGGATGAGCAGTTCTTC. It encodes CASSLGTPDEQFF. V is TRBV7-2 and J is TRBJ2-1; D not resolved. V lost 1 base to trimming and J lost 8 bases, with 9 bases between them. The CDR3 length is 13 residues. The V gene's germline CDR1 is SGHTA and CDR2 FQGNSA.

The V call is TRBV6-2 or TRBV6-3, the J call TRBJ1-1; 7 nucleotides match TRBD1. V dropped 2 bases and J dropped 10; count of bases not matched to a gene: 10. CDR1 is MNHEY, CDR2 SVGEGT, per germline. The CDR3 is 14 amino acids. The CDR3 protein is CASSYAEGAVGAFF. The CDR3 region has the DNA TGTGCCAGCAGTTACGCAGAGGGGGCAGTAGGAGCTTTCTTT.

This clonotype occurred a few times. CDR3 nucleotides: TGTGCCAGCAGTCTCACTCAACGGAGGGAAAAACTGTTTTTT. Its translation: CASSLTQRREKLFF. The chain combines TRBV12-3 or TRBV12-4 with TRBJ1-4, with no clear D. The CDR3 spans 14 residues. The ends were cut back, 5 bases at V and 8 bases at J, with 15 bases in the middle.

The genes are TRBV2 and TRBJ2-7; weak D call: TRBD1 (5 bases). CDR1 is SNHLY and CDR2 is FYNNEI in the germline V gene. The V and J ends lost 5 bases and 5 bases respectively, with 16 bases between them. CDR3 size: 14 residues. The CDR3 loop is CASSQTVLPNEQYF. CDR3 sequence (DNA): TGTGCCAGCAGTCAGACAGTTCTCCCTAACGAGCAGTACTTC. Variable domain in full (rest from reference TRBV2 and TRBJ2-7): EPEVTQTPSHQVTQMGQEVILRCVPISNHLYFYWYRQILGQKVEFLVSFYNNEISEKSEIFDDQFSVERPDGSNFTLKIRSTKLEDSAMYFCASSQTVLPNEQYFGPGTRLTVT.

This clonotype was counted between two and nine times. The V and J genes are TRBV7-9 and TRBJ2-3; TRBD2 matches 7 bases. The CDR3 sequence is 15 residues long. The V and J ends lost 5 bases and 4 bases, in that order; junction bases with no gene match: 9. The germline V gene encodes CDR1 SEHNR and CDR2 FQNEAQ (reference sequence). CDR3 in amino acids: CASSPLVAGADTQYF. The CDR3 bases are TGTGCCAGCAGCCCTTTAGTGGCGGGAGCAGATACGCAGTATTTT.

The chain has TRBV5-1 and TRBJ1-5, with D possibly being TRBD1 (5 bases). Trimming stripped 0 bases from V and 3 bases from J, with 13 bases between. This CDR3 is 16 amino acids long. Per germline, CDR1 SGHRS and CDR2 YFSETQ. This chain's CDR3 is CASSLEPQGLNQPQHF. In DNA form, the CDR3 reads TGCGCCAGCAGCTTGGAACCGCAGGGCCTCAATCAGCCCCAGCATTTT.

This clonotype was seen only a few times. This rearrangement joins TRBV29-1 to TRBJ2-3; 10 bases fit TRBD2. The CDR3 contains 12 residues. Trimming removed 4 bases from V and 6 bases from J; junction bases left unmatched: 1. CDR1 is SQVTM, CDR2 ANQGSEA, per germline. The CDR3, as DNA: TGCAGCGTTGTAGCGGGAGGCGATACGCAGTATTTT. Protein sequence: CSVVAGGDTQYF.

V gene TRBV3-1 combines with J gene TRBJ2-1; D gene ambiguous. The CDR3 extends over 11 amino acids. Germline CDR1 reads LGHDT; CDR2 reads YNNKEL (reference sequence). V was trimmed by 4 bases and J by 9 bases, leaving 7 bases between them. Here the CDR3 DNA reads TGTGCCAGCAGCCGAGAAGGTGAGCAGTTCTTC. Its translation is CASSREGEQFF.

The chain is built from TRBV11-2 and TRBJ1-1; D remains unclear. The V end was cut by 0 bases, the J end by 6 bases, with 5 bases between. CDR1 is SGHAT, CDR2 FQNNGV, per germline. The CDR3 has 12 amino acids. DNA of the CDR3: TGTGCCAGCAGCTTAGATCGTCCTGAAGCTTTCTTT. Translation: CASSLDRPEAFF.